The 17 T cell receptor beta chains below come from one sample, sequenced in a study of blood T cell repertoires in COVID-19. Clones were sequenced by immunoSEQ multiplex PCR, and TCRdb holds only the in-frame ones, with some missing. The table has about 68,000 clones, 86% seen once. The sequenced sample was peripheral blood. The receptors originated from a man aged 25 to 40 with acute or convalescent COVID-19.

The rearrangement links TRBV5-1 to TRBJ1-5, with no clear D. With 3 bases removed from V and 3 bases from J, the gap between germline ends came to 10 bases. CDR1 is SGHRS and CDR2 is YFSETQ in the germline V gene. The CDR3 has 14 residues. The CDR3 sequence is CASSSGTDNQPQHF. In DNA, the CDR3 is TGCGCCAGCAGCTCAGGAACAGACAATCAGCCCCAGCATTTT.

V is TRBV28 and J is TRBJ2-7, with 9 bases lining up with TRBD2. Germline V CDR1 and CDR2: MDHEN, SYDVKM. This CDR3 has 13 amino acids. Unmatched junction bases numbered 1, after V lost 6 bases and J lost 1 base. The CDR3 is CASRTSGSYEQYF. Here the CDR3 DNA reads TGTGCCAGCAGAACTAGCGGGTCCTACGAGCAGTACTTC.

J is TRBJ1-2 and V is TRBV14, with D hard to call. CDR1 and CDR2 (germline): SGHDN, FVKESK. The CDR3 spans 12 residues. V dropped 1 base and J dropped 6 bases, with 6 bases sitting between them. The CDR3 sequence is CASSQVTDGYTF. Here the CDR3 DNA reads TGTGCCAGCAGCCAAGTCACGGATGGCTACACCTTC.

The chain couples TRBV9 to TRBJ2-1, with 7 nucleotides matching TRBD1. The CDR3 contains 13 residues. Germline V gene lookup returns CDR1 SGDLS and CDR2 YYNGEE. The J segment lost 7 bases and the V segment lost 1 base, leaving 2 bases of the junction unmatched. CDR3 loop: CASSVKGANEQFF. CDR3 sequence (DNA): TGTGCCAGCAGCGTAAAGGGGGCGAATGAGCAGTTCTTC.

This chain connects TRBV28 to TRBJ2-1; D perhaps matches TRBD2 (6 bases). The germline V and J ends were trimmed by 5 bases and 9 bases, with 11 bases remaining between them. Germline CDR1 MDHEN, CDR2 SYDVKM. The CDR3 sequence is 12 residues long. The CDR3 protein is CASSQLAGEQFF. In DNA, the CDR3 is TGTGCCAGCAGTCAACTAGCAGGTGAGCAGTTCTTC.

In the case of this clone: Additional DNA sequences in this sample encode the identical CDR3. This sequence joins TRBV4-1 and TRBJ1-4, with 11 bases aligning to TRBD1. Looked up from germline, CDR1 is MGHRA and CDR2 is YSYEKL. The trim removed 4 bases at V and 0 bases at J, leaving 10 bases unmatched. This CDR3 spans 19 amino acids. The CDR3 reads CASSRYGTGGKATNEKLFF. CDR3 nucleotide sequence: TGCGCCAGCAGCCGGTACGGGACAGGGGGAAAGGCAACTAATGAAAAACTGTTTTTT.

The gene calls are TRBV5-6 and TRBJ1-5; 7 nucleotides match TRBD1. Germline CDR1 SGHDT, CDR2 YYEEEE. With V trimmed by 5 bases and J by 4 bases, 6 bases remained unmatched. There are 14 residues in the CDR3. Here the CDR3 reads CASSAGGENQPQHF. The DNA of the CDR3 is TGTGCCAGCAGTGCAGGGGGTGAGAATCAGCCCCAGCATTTT.

The rearrangement uses TRBV27 and TRBJ2-7; TRBD1 agrees at 8 bases. This CDR3 spans 14 amino acids. The germline CDR1 and CDR2 sequences are MNHEY and SMNVEV (reference sequence). V shed 5 bases, J shed 3 bases, and the junction held 6 bases outside the gene matches. The CDR3 region has the DNA TGTGCCAGCAGTCAGGACAGGGCCGGCTACGAGCAGTACTTC. Encoded protein: CASSQDRAGYEQYF.

The chain combines TRBV28 with TRBJ2-2, with a tentative D call TRBD1 (6 bases). The CDR3 runs 15 residues. V lost 3 bases and J lost 6, with 14 bases in between. Germline V gene data show CDR1 as MDHEN and CDR2 as SYDVKM. The CDR3 bases are TGTGCCAGCAGTTTTCAGGGGCTATTAGCCGGGGAGCTGTTTTTT. This codes for CASSFQGLLAGELFF. Filled out from reference TRBV28 and TRBJ2-2, the complete variable domain reads DVKVTQSSRYLVKRTGEKVFLECVQDMDHENMFWYRQDPGLGLRLIYFSYDVKMKEKGDIPEGYSVSREKKERFSLILESASTNQTSMYLCASSFQGLLAGELFFGEGSRLTVL.

The J gene is TRBJ1-5, the V gene TRBV14, with D possibly being TRBD1 (5 bases). Deletions cut 6 bases from V and 6 bases from J, with 15 bases between. The CDR3 runs to 14 residues. Germline lookup yields CDR1 SGHDN and CDR2 FVKESK. As DNA, the CDR3 is TGTGCCAGCAGGCCAGGGAGGCACGCTCAGCCCCAGCATTTT. Protein: CASRPGRHAQPQHF.

The chain couples TRBV5-4 to TRBJ2-2; D is perhaps TRBD2 (5 bases). With 7 bases removed from V and 4 bases from J, the gap between germline ends came to 17 bases. CDR1 is SGHNT and CDR2 is YYREEE in the germline V gene (reference sequence). This CDR3 comprises 15 residues. CDR3 DNA sequence: TGTGCCAGCGGCCTAGCAACCCTGGGCACCGGGGAGCTGTTTTTT. This sequence encodes CASGLATLGTGELFF.

This clone was counted only a few times. The V call is TRBV6-1, the J call TRBJ1-4, with 12 bases identical to TRBD1. This CDR3 is built from 14 residues. CDR1 MNHNS and CDR2 SASEGT come from the germline V gene. The V and J ends lost 3 bases and 8 bases, in that order; junction bases with no gene match: 1. The CDR3 is CASSEGQGAEKLFF. The CDR3 region has the DNA TGTGCCAGCAGTGAGGGACAGGGGGCGGAAAAACTGTTTTTT.

This sequence joins TRBV15 and TRBJ2-5; the D gene is possibly TRBD1 (5 bases). V lost 3 bases and J lost 2, with 10 bases in between. The CDR3 extends over 14 amino acids. Germline V gives CDR1 LNHNV, CDR2 YYDKDF (reference sequence). CDR3 DNA: TGTGCCACCAGCAGGCCAGGGATTCAAGAGACCCAGTACTTC. Translating it yields CATSRPGIQETQYF.

This sequence joins TRBV2 and TRBJ2-7; 11 nucleotides agree with TRBD2. V lost 8 bases and J lost 6; bases outside the gene matches: 12. CDR1 is SNHLY and CDR2 is FYNNEI in the germline V gene. There are 15 residues in the CDR3. The CDR3 sequence: CASGRETSGIIEQYF. CDR3 sequence (DNA): TGTGCCAGCGGGCGAGAGACTAGCGGGATTATCGAGCAGTACTTC.

This rearrangement joins TRBV14 to TRBJ2-1; TRBD1 matches 9 bases. There are 13 residues in the CDR3. In germline, CDR1 is SGHDN, CDR2 FVKESK. With 0 bases clipped from V and 13 bases from J, the junction kept 4 bases outside the gene matches. The chain's CDR3 is CASSQDWTGDQFF. For the CDR3, the DNA is TGTGCCAGCAGCCAAGATTGGACAGGGGATCAGTTCTTC.

The genes are TRBV5-4 and TRBJ2-3; D is possibly TRBD2 (6 bases). Trimming removed 0 bases from V and 0 bases from J, with 14 bases in between. Germline V gene data show CDR1 as SGHNT and CDR2 as YYREEE (reference sequence). The CDR3 spans 17 residues. The CDR3 DNA follows: TGTGCCAGCAGCTTGGGGGTTCGGAGGGCCAGCACAGATACGCAGTATTTT. Translated, it gives CASSLGVRRASTDTQYF.

The V gene is TRBV4-1, the J gene TRBJ2-5; the D is unclear. The CDR3 covers 14 residues. Germline V gene sequence: CDR1 MGHRA, CDR2 YSYEKL. V was trimmed by 4 bases and J by 0 bases, leaving 9 bases between them. This CDR3 reads CASSPSANQETQYF. Here the CDR3 DNA reads TGCGCCAGCAGCCCCAGCGCCAACCAAGAGACCCAGTACTTC.